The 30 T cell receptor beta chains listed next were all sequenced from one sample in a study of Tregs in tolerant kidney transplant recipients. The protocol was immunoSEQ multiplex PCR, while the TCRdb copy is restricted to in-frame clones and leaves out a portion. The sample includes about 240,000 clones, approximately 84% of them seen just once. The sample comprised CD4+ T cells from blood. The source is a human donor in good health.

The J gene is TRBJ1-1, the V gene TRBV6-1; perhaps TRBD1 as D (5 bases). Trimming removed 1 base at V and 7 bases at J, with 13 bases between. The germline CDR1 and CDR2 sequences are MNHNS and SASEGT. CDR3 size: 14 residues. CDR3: CASSEDFRRGEAFF. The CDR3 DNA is TGTGCCAGCAGTGAAGACTTCCGGAGGGGTGAAGCTTTCTTT.

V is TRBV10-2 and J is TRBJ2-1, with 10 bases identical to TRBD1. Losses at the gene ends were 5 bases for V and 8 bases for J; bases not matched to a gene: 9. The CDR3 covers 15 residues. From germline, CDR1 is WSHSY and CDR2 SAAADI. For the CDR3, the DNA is TGCGCCAGCAGTCTAACCGGGACAGGGGAGTATGAGCAGTTCTTC. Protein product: CASSLTGTGEYEQFF.

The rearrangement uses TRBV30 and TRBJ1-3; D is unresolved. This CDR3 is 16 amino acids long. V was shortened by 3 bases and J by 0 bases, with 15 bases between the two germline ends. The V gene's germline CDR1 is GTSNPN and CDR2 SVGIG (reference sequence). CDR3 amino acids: CAWSSQLAFSGNTIYF. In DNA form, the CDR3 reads TGTGCCTGGAGCTCCCAACTGGCTTTCTCTGGAAACACCATATATTTT.

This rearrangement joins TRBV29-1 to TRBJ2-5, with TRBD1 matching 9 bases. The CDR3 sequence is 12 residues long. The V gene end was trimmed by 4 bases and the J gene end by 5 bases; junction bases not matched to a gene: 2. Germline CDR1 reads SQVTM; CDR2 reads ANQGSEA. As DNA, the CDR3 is TGCAGCGTTGGGGACAGGGAGGAGACCCAGTACTTC. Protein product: CSVGDREETQYF.

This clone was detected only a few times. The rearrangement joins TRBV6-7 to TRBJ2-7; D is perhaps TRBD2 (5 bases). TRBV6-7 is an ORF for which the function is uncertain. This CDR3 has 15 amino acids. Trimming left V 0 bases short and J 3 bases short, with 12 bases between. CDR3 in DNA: TGTGCCAGCAGTTACTCGACGGGGAGAGGCTACGAGCAGTACTTC. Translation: CASSYSTGRGYEQYF.

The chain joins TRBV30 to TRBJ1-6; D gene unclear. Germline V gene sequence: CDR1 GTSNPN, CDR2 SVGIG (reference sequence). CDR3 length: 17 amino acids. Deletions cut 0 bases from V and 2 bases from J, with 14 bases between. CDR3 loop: CAWSVGSVVPYNSPLHF. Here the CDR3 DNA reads TGTGCCTGGAGTGTGGGGTCGGTGGTACCCTATAATTCACCCCTCCACTTT.

The CDR3 coding sequence is TGTGCCAGCAGTGTCCCGAGCCACTACGAGCAGTACTTC. Translated, it gives CASSVPSHYEQYF. The chain couples TRBV2 to TRBJ2-7, with D hard to call. The CDR3 consists of 13 residues. Germline CDR1 and CDR2: SNHLY and FYNNEI. V was shortened by 4 bases and J by 3 bases, with 10 bases between the two germline ends.

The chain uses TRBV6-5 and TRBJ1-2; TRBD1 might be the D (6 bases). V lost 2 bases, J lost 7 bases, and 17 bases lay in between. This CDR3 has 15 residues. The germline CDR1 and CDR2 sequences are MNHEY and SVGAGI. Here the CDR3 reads CASSYKGGRFPGYTF. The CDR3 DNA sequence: TGTGCCAGCAGTTACAAGGGGGGGCGCTTTCCTGGCTACACCTTC.

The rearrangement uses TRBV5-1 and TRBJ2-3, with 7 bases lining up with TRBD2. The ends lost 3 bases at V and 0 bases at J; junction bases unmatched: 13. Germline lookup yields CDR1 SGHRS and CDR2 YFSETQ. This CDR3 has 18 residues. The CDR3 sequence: CASSSSRPASGSTDTQYF. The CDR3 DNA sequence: TGCGCCAGCAGCTCATCCCGCCCGGCTAGCGGAAGCACAGATACGCAGTATTTT.

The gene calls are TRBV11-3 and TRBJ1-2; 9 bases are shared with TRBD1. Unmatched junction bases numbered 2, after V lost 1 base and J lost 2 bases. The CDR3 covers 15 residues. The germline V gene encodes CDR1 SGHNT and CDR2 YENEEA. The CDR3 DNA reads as TGTGCCAGCAGCTTAGTCGGGACAGGGAACTATGGCTACACCTTC. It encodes CASSLVGTGNYGYTF.

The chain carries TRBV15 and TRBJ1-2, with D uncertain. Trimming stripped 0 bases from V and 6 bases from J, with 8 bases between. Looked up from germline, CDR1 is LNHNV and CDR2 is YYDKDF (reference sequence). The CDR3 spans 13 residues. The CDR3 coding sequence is TGTGCCACCAGCAGAGATTGGCCGGATGGCTACACCTTC. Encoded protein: CATSRDWPDGYTF.

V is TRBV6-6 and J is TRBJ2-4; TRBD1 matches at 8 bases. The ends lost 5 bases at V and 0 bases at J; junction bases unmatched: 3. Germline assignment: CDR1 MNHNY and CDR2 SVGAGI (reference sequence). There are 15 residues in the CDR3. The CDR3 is CASSPGQGAKNIQYF. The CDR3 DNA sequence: TGTGCCAGCAGTCCCGGACAGGGAGCCAAAAACATTCAGTACTTC.

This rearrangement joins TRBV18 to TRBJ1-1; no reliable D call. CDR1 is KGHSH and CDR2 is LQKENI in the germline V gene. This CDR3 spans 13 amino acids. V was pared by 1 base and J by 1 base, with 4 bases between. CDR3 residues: CASSPQANTEAFF. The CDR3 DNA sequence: TGTGCCAGCTCACCACAAGCGAACACTGAAGCTTTCTTT. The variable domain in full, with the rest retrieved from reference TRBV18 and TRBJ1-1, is NAGVMQNPRHLVRRRGQEARLRCSPMKGHSHVYWYRQLPEEGLKFMVYLQKENIIDESGMPKERFSAEFPKEGPSILRIQQVVRGDSAAYFCASSPQANTEAFFGQGTRLTVV.

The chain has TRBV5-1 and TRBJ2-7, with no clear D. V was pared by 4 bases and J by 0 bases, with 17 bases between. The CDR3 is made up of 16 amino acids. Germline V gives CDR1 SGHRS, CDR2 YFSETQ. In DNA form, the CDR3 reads TGCGCCAGCAGCAACCACCCGGGCGAGACCTCCTACGAGCAGTACTTC. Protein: CASSNHPGETSYEQYF. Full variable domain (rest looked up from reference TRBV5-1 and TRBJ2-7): KAGVTQTPRYLIKTRGQQVTLSCSPISGHRSVSWYQQTPGQGLQFLFEYFSETQRNKGNFPGRFSGRQFSNSRSEMNVSTLELGDSALYLCASSNHPGETSYEQYFGPGTRLTVT.

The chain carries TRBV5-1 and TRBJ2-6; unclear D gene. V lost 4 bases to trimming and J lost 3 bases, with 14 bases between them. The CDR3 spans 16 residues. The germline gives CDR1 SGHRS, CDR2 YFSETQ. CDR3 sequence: CASSPEPSFGANVLTF. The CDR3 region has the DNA TGCGCCAGCAGCCCCGAGCCAAGCTTTGGGGCCAACGTCCTGACTTTC.

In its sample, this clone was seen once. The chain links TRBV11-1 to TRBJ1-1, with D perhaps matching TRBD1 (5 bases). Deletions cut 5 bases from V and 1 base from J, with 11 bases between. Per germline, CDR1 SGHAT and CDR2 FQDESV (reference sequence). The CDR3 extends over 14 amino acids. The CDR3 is CASSTGLKNTEAFF. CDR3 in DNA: TGTGCCAGCAGCACAGGACTGAAGAACACTGAAGCTTTCTTT.

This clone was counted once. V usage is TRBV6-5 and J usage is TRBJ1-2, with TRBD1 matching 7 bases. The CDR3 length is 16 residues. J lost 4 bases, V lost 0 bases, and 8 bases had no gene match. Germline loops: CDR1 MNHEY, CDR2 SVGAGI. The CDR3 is CASSYSLAGDSYGYTF. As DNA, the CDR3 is TGTGCCAGCAGTTACTCCTTGGCGGGGGACAGCTATGGCTACACCTTC.

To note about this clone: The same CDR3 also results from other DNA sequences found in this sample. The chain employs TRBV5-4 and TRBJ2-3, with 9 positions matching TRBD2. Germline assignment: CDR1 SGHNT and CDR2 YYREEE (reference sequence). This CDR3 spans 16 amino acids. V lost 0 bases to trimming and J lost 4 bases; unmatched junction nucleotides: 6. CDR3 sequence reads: CASSLDAGGPSDTQYF. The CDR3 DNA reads TGTGCCAGCAGCTTGGACGCGGGAGGGCCCTCAGATACGCAGTATTTT.

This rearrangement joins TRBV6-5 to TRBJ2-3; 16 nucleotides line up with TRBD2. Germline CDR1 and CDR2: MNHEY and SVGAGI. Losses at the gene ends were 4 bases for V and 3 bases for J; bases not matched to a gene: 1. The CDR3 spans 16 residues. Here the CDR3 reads CASSWGLAGGTDTQYF. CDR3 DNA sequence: TGTGCCAGCAGTTGGGGACTAGCGGGGGGGACAGATACGCAGTATTTT.

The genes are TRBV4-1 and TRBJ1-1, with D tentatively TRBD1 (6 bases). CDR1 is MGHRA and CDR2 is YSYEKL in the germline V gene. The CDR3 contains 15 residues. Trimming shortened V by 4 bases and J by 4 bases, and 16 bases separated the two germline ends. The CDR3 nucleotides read TGCGCCAGCAGCCTCACGGAACAGGGCCCCACTGAAGCTTTCTTT. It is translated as CASSLTEQGPTEAFF.

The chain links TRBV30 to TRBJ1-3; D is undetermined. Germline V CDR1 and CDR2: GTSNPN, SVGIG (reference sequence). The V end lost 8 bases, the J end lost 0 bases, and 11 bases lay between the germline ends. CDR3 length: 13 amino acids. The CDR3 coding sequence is TGTGCCCAGGCGTTAAACTCTGGAAACACCATATATTTT. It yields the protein CAQALNSGNTIYF. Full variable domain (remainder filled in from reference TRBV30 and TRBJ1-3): SQTIHQWPATLVQPVGSPLSLECTVEGTSNPNLYWYRQAAGRGLQLLFYSVGIGQISSEVPQNLSASRPQDRQFILSSKKLLLSDSGFYLCAQALNSGNTIYFGEGSWLTVV.

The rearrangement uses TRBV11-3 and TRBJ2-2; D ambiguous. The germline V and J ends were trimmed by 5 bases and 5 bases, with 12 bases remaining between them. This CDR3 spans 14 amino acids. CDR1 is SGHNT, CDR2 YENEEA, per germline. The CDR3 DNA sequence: TGTGCCAGCAGCCACGGAACAGAAACCGGGGAGCTGTTTTTT. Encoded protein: CASSHGTETGELFF.

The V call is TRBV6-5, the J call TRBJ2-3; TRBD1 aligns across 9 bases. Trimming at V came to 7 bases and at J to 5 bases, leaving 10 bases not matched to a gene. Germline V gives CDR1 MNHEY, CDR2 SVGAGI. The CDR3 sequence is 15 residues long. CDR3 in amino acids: CASTPPGQGLDTQYF. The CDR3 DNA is TGTGCCAGCACTCCCCCGGGACAGGGTTTAGATACGCAGTATTTT.

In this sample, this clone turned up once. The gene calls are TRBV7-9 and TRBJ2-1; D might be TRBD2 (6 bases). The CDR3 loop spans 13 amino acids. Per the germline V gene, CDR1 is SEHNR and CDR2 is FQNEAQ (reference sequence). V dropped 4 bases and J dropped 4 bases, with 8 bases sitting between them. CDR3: CASSWGEYNEQFF. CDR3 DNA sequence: TGTGCCAGCAGCTGGGGGGAATACAATGAGCAGTTCTTC.

The CDR3 DNA follows: TGCGCCAGCAGCGTACAGGGGGGCGTAAACACCGGGGAGCTGTTTTTT. It is translated as CASSVQGGVNTGELFF. V gene TRBV5-1 combines with J gene TRBJ2-2; TRBD1 matches at 8 bases. Germline CDR1 is SGHRS and CDR2 is YFSETQ. The CDR3 has 16 residues. The V segment lost 4 bases and the J segment 2 bases; nucleotides outside the gene matches: 7. Based on the CDR3 plus reference TRBV5-1 and TRBJ2-2, the full variable domain is KAGVTQTPRYLIKTRGQQVTLSCSPISGHRSVSWYQQTPGQGLQFLFEYFSETQRNKGNFPGRFSGRQFSNSRSEMNVSTLELGDSALYLCASSVQGGVNTGELFFGEGSRLTVL.

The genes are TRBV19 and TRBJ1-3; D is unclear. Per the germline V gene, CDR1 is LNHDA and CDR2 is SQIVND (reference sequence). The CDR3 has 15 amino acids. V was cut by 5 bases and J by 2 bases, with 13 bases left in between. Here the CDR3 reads CASSPDGVPGNTIYF. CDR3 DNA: TGTGCCAGTAGTCCCGATGGGGTACCTGGAAACACCATATATTTT.

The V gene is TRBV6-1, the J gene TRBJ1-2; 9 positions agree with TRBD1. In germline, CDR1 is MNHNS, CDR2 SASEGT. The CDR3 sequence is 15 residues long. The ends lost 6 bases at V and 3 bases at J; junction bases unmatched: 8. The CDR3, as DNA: TGTGCCAGCAGGACAGGGGGAGGGGATCACTATGGCTACACCTTC. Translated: CASRTGGGDHYGYTF.

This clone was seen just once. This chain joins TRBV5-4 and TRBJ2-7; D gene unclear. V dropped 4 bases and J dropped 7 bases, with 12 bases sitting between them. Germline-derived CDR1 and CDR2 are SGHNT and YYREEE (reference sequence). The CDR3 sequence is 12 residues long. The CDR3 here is CASSVDRGEQYF. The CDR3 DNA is TGTGCCAGCAGCGTGGATCGAGGAGAGCAGTACTTC.

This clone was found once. The CDR3 DNA sequence: TGCAGCGTCCTACAGGGGGCCCGCGAGCAGTACTTC. It yields the protein CSVLQGAREQYF. The genes are TRBV29-1 and TRBJ2-7; 9 bases fit TRBD1. V lost 6 bases to trimming and J lost 6 bases; unmatched junction nucleotides: 6. The CDR3 spans 12 residues. The V gene's germline CDR1 is SQVTM and CDR2 ANQGSEA.

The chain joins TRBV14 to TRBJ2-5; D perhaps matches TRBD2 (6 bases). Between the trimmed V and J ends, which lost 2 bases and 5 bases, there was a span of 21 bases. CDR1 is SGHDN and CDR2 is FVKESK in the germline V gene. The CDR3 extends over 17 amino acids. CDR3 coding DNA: TGTGCCAGCAGCCAAAGAGCAGCCTCCGGGAGCTTGGAGACCCAGTACTTC. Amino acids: CASSQRAASGSLETQYF.